The T cell receptor beta chain described here comes from a study of T cells after yellow fever vaccination. TCRdb passed the 5' RACE reads through MiXCR, listing each CDR3 protein once. This sample has hundreds of thousands of distinct CDR3 sequences, with over 4% found just once. The receptor comes from a man aged 18 to 29 who received the YFV17D yellow fever vaccine. The material sequenced was PBMCs, taken 5 days after the yellow fever booster vaccination.

The CDR3: CASSLGFSTTTMASGANVLTF. As DNA, the CDR3 is TGCGCCAGCAGCTTGGGGTTCTCCACCACCACTATGGCCTCTGGGGCCAACGTCCTGACTTTC. The chain combines TRBV5-1 with TRBJ2-6; no clear D. The CDR3 is 21 residues long. The V gene's germline CDR1 is SGHRS and CDR2 YFSETQ. The V end was cut by 0 bases, the J end by 0 bases, with 22 bases between.